The 20 T cell receptor beta chains below come from one sample, sequenced in a study of memory CD4+ T cells and cytomegalovirus serostatus. TCRdb keeps only in-frame clones here, not all; method: immunoSEQ multiplex PCR. The table shows some 45,000 clones, with roughly 72% occurring only once. Single viable CD3+CD4+CD8-CD45RO+ cells were sorted as the memory CD4+ T cells. The sequenced material came from memory CD4+ T cells from blood. These receptors all stem from an adult in good health and CMV-seropositive.

This clone was seen only once. The chain employs TRBV2 and TRBJ2-2; D is perhaps TRBD2 (5 bases). The germline V gene encodes CDR1 SNHLY and CDR2 FYNNEI. The CDR3 is 13 residues long. Deletions cut 6 bases from V and 3 bases from J, with 8 bases between. The CDR3 DNA sequence: TGTGCCAGCAGCGGGGAATACACCGGGGAGCTGTTTTTT. This codes for CASSGEYTGELFF.

The chain joins TRBV10-1 to TRBJ2-1, with D possibly matching TRBD2 (6 bases). This CDR3 contains 15 residues. CDR1 WNHNN and CDR2 SYGVQD come from the germline V gene (reference sequence). Deletions cut 1 base from V and 2 bases from J, with 9 bases between. CDR3 sequence reads: CASSEWRGTYNEQFF. DNA of the CDR3: TGCGCCAGCAGTGAGTGGAGGGGAACCTACAATGAGCAGTTCTTC.

The chain links TRBV2 to TRBJ2-5, with 10 bases aligning to TRBD2. CDR1 is SNHLY, CDR2 FYNNEI, per germline. Trimming took 6 bases from V and 2 from J; bases not matched to a gene: 3. This CDR3 is 14 amino acids long. The CDR3 reads CASSLLAGQETQYF. The CDR3, as DNA: TGTGCCAGCAGCTTACTAGCGGGGCAAGAGACCCAGTACTTC.

The chain employs TRBV18 and TRBJ2-7, with 9 bases lining up with TRBD1. Germline V gene data show CDR1 as KGHSH and CDR2 as LQKENI. The CDR3 spans 16 residues. V dropped 1 base and J dropped 3; count of bases not matched to a gene: 7. CDR3 DNA sequence: TGTGCCAGCTCACCACGGGCGTCGGGACAGGGCTACGAGCAGTACTTC. Translating it yields CASSPRASGQGYEQYF.

The chain carries TRBV7-3 and TRBJ2-7; TRBD1 matches 9 bases. Losses at the gene ends were 6 bases for V and 5 bases for J; bases not matched to a gene: 5. The germline CDR1 and CDR2 sequences are SGHTA and FQGTGA. The CDR3 loop spans 13 amino acids. The CDR3 DNA reads TGTGCCAGCAGGCAAACAGGGGGCAACGAGCAGTACTTC. Translating gives CASRQTGGNEQYF.

This clone was seen a handful of times. The chain combines TRBV19 with TRBJ2-7; tentatively, D is TRBD1 (6 bases). V shed 1 base and J shed 1 base, with 8 bases lying between them. This CDR3 has 14 amino acids. Germline V gene sequence: CDR1 LNHDA, CDR2 SQIVND (reference sequence). The CDR3 bases are TGTGCCAGTAGTATAGGGACAGCTTCCTACGAGCAGTACTTC. It specifies CASSIGTASYEQYF.

V is TRBV4-3 and J is TRBJ2-1; possibly TRBD1 or TRBD2 for D (5 bases each). Germline CDR1 LGHNA, CDR2 YSLEER. The CDR3 length is 15 residues. V was shortened by 4 bases and J by 8 bases, with 18 bases between the two germline ends. The CDR3 spells CASSRDDRDGDEQFF. CDR3 nucleotide sequence: TGCGCCAGCAGCCGGGATGATAGGGACGGCGATGAGCAGTTCTTC.

The chain employs TRBV4-1 and TRBJ2-4; D is perhaps TRBD2 (6 bases). The CDR3 has 17 amino acids. Trimming pared 1 base from V and 8 bases from J, leaving 21 bases between. Germline lookup yields CDR1 MGHRA and CDR2 YSYEKL. The CDR3 is CASSQGPQEGREDIQYF. DNA of the CDR3: TGCGCCAGCAGCCAAGGACCACAGGAGGGCAGGGAGGACATTCAGTACTTC.

The chain employs TRBV7-8 and TRBJ1-6; D gene uncertain. The CDR3 totals 16 residues. V was cut by 5 bases and J by 2 bases, with 13 bases left in between. Germline-derived CDR1 and CDR2 are SGHVS and FQNEAQ. DNA of the CDR3: TGTGCCAGCAGCAAACCCCGGGTTCCCTATAATTCACCCCTCCACTTT. Its protein product is CASSKPRVPYNSPLHF.

Many counts were recorded for this clone. The chain employs TRBV5-8 and TRBJ1-2; 7 bases agree with TRBD1. With V trimmed by 0 bases and J by 4 bases, 12 bases remained unmatched. This CDR3 is built from 17 residues. Germline V gene lookup returns CDR1 SGHTS and CDR2 YDEGEE. For the CDR3, the DNA is TGTGCCAGCAGCTTGGGACAGGGTTTCTCGGGGGGCTATGGCTACACCTTC. As protein: CASSLGQGFSGGYGYTF.

J is TRBJ2-3 and V is TRBV10-1; 9 bases match TRBD1. V trimming: 3 bases; J trimming: 6 bases; junction bases outside the gene matches: 7. CDR3 length equals 15 residues. Germline V gene data show CDR1 as WNHNN and CDR2 as SYGVQD (reference sequence). CDR3 sequence: CASSDKGQGDDTQYF. CDR3 bases: TGCGCCAGCAGTGATAAGGGACAGGGTGACGATACGCAGTATTTT.

V is TRBV10-3 and J is TRBJ1-1, with 7 nucleotides matching TRBD1. The V gene's germline CDR1 is ENHRY and CDR2 SYGVKD. This CDR3 region has 17 residues. With V trimmed by 1 base and J by 8 bases, 16 bases remained unmatched. CDR3 sequence reads: CAISELGRQGGNAEAFF. CDR3 DNA sequence: TGTGCCATCAGTGAGTTGGGTAGACAGGGAGGTAATGCGGAAGCTTTCTTT.

The gene calls are TRBV6-5 and TRBJ2-3; D ambiguous. Trimming left V 6 bases short and J 0 bases short, with 10 bases between. Germline V gives CDR1 MNHEY, CDR2 SVGAGI. The CDR3 is made up of 14 amino acids. Here the CDR3 DNA reads TGTGCCAGCAGCTACGATCTGAGCACAGATACGCAGTATTTT. It codes for CASSYDLSTDTQYF.

The genes are TRBV5-1 and TRBJ2-3; 8 bases align to TRBD2. Germline V gene lookup returns CDR1 SGHRS and CDR2 YFSETQ. The V segment lost 2 bases and the J segment 2 bases; nucleotides outside the gene matches: 4. The CDR3 is 15 residues long. CDR3: CASSLDGGATDTQYF. In nucleotides, the CDR3 is TGCGCCAGCAGCTTAGACGGGGGGGCCACAGATACGCAGTATTTT.

The chain couples TRBV19 to TRBJ2-7; maybe TRBD1 (6 bases). Trimming left V 1 base short and J 2 bases short, with 12 bases between. CDR3 size: 15 residues. Looked up from germline, CDR1 is LNHDA and CDR2 is SQIVND (reference sequence). As DNA, the CDR3 is TGTGCCAGTAGTATAGGTCAGGGGTGGACCTACGAGCAGTACTTC. Residues: CASSIGQGWTYEQYF.

The chain combines TRBV4-2 with TRBJ1-3; 7 nucleotides line up with TRBD1. Germline trimming cut 0 bases from V and 4 bases from J; bases unmatched to any gene: 3. This CDR3 spans 15 amino acids. Germline loops: CDR1 LGHNA, CDR2 YNFKEQ. The chain's CDR3 is CASSQEDREGNTIYF. The CDR3 region has the DNA TGTGCCAGCAGCCAAGAAGACAGGGAGGGAAACACCATATATTTT.

The CDR3 bases are TGCGCCAGCAGCTTGAATCGTGGAGATACGCAGTATTTT. It specifies CASSLNRGDTQYF. The V call is TRBV5-1, the J call TRBJ2-3; D is unresolved. The CDR3 has 13 residues. Trimming removed 1 base from V and 5 bases from J, with 8 bases in between. Germline CDR1 reads SGHRS; CDR2 reads YFSETQ.

This clone was detected a few times. The rearrangement uses TRBV29-1 and TRBJ2-3; D gene uncertain. Trimming removed 3 bases from V and 0 bases from J, with 10 bases in between. The CDR3 length is 14 residues. Germline CDR1 reads SQVTM; CDR2 reads ANQGSEA. CDR3 coding DNA: TGCAGCGTTGATAAGAGCGCTAGCACAGATACGCAGTATTTT. It encodes CSVDKSASTDTQYF.

This clone was detected only a few times. The gene calls are TRBV7-2 and TRBJ2-7, with TRBD2 matching over 10 bases. Germline assignment: CDR1 SGHTA and CDR2 FQGNSA. V shed 5 bases and J 5 bases; nucleotides not matched to a gene: 9. The CDR3 totals 15 residues. For the CDR3, the DNA is TGTGCCAGCAGCCTCTCCGGGACTAGCGCTAACGAGCAGTACTTC. Protein: CASSLSGTSANEQYF.

The table lists this clone with a few counts. V usage is TRBV5-4 and J usage is TRBJ2-7; no firm D call. The V gene lost 4 bases and the J gene lost 0 bases, with 11 bases spanning the gap. This CDR3 comprises 14 residues. In germline, CDR1 is SGHNT, CDR2 YYREEE (reference sequence). The DNA of the CDR3 is TGTGCCAGCAGCCATACAAGAAACTCCTACGAGCAGTACTTC. Translated: CASSHTRNSYEQYF.